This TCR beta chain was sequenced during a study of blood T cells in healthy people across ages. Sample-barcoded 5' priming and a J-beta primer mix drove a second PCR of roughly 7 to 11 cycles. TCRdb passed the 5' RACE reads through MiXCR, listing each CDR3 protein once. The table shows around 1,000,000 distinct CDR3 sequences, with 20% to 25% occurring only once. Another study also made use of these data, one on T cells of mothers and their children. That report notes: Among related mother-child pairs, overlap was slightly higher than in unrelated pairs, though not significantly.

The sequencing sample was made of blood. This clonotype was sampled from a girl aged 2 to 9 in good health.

The CDR3 DNA sequence: TGCAGTGCTCGAACGACAGGGGAGGGGCCTGGGGCCAACGTCCTGACTTTC. Protein product: CSARTTGEGPGANVLTF. The rearrangement links TRBV20-1 to TRBJ2-6; possible D gene TRBD1, 8 bases. The CDR3 consists of 17 residues. The V and J ends lost 5 bases and 2 bases respectively, with 19 bases between them. Germline V lookup: CDR1 DFQATT, CDR2 SNEGSKA (reference sequence).